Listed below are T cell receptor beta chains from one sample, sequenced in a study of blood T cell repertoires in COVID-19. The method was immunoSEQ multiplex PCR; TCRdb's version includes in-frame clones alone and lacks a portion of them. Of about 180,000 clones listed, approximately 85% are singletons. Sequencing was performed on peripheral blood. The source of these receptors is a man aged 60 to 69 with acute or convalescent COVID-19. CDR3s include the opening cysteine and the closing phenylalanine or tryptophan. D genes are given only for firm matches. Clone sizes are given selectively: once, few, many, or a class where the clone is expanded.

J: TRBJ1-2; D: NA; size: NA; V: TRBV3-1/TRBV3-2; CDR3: CASSREPGGGYTF; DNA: TGTGCCAGCAGCCGAGAACCCGGGGGTGGCTACACCTTC
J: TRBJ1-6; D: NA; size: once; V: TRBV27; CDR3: CASSLGGGYNSPLHF; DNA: TGTGCCAGTTCACTGGGGGGTGGATATAATTCACCCCTCCACTTT
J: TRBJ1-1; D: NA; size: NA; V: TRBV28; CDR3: CASTSGGGTEAFF; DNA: TGTGCCAGCACGAGCGGGGGGGGGACTGAAGCTTTCTTT
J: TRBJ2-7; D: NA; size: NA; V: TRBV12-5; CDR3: CASGLGTGNEQYF; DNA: TGTGCTAGTGGTTTGGGAACAGGGAACGAGCAGTACTTC
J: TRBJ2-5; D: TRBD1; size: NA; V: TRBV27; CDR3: CASSLRIGQGSQETQYF; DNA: TGTGCCAGCAGTTTAAGGATCGGACAGGGGAGTCAAGAGACCCAGTACTTC
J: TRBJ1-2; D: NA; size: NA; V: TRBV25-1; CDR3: CASTAGYGYTF; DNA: TGTGCCAGCACGGCAGGCTATGGCTACACCTTC
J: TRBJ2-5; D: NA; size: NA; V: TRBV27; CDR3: CASSLSAGGSETQYF; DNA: TGTGCCAGCAGTTTAAGCGCAGGGGGGTCGGAGACCCAGTACTTC
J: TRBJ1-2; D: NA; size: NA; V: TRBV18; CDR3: CASSSAGIPESYTF; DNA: TGTGCCAGCTCAAGTGCAGGGATACCCGAGAGCTACACCTTC
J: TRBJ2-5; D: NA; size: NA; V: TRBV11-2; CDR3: CASSWRGETQYF; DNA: TGTGCCAGCAGCTGGCGAGGAGAGACCCAGTACTTC
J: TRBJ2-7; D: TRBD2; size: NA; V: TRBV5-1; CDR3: CASSLSGSSYEQYF; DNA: TGCGCCAGCAGCTTGAGCGGGAGCTCCTACGAGCAGTACTTC
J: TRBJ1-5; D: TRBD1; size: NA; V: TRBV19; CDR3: CASSKQGQGLNQPQHF; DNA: TGTGCCAGTAGTAAACAAGGACAGGGTCTGAATCAGCCCCAGCATTTT
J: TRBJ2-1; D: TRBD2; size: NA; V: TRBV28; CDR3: CASSLAGGMRNEQFF; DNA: TGTGCCAGCAGTTTAGCGGGAGGCATGAGGAATGAGCAGTTCTTC
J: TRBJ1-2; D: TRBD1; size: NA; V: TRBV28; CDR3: CASSLPDRGAGYTF; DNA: TGTGCCAGCAGTTTACCCGACAGGGGAGCTGGCTACACCTTC
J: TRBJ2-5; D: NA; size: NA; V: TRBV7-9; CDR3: CASSLFSETQYF; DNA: TGTGCCAGCAGCCTATTTTCAGAGACCCAGTACTTC
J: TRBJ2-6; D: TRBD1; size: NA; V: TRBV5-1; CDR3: CASSLSDRGYSEANVLTF; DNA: TGCGCCAGCAGCCTGTCGGACAGGGGTTATTCCGAGGCCAACGTCCTGACTTTC
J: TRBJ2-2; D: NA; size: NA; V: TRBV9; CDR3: CASSVEARVRTGELFF; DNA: TGTGCCAGCAGCGTAGAGGCGAGGGTGAGGACCGGGGAGCTGTTTTTT
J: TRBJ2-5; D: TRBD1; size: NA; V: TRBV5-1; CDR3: CASSLALSRQGGTQYF; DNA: TGCGCCAGCAGCTTGGCCCTCTCCAGACAGGGCGGGACCCAGTACTTC
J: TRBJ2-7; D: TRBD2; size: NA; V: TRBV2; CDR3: CASGESGSGEQYF; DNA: TGTGCCAGCGGGGAGAGCGGGAGTGGGGAGCAGTACTTC
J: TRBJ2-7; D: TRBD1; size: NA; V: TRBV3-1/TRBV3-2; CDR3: CASSPGTGGSYEQYF; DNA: TGTGCCAGCAGCCCCGGCACAGGGGGATCCTACGAGCAGTACTTC
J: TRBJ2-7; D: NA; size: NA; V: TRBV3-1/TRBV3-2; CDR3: CASSHHPRPAELLLTWEQYF; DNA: TGTGCCAGCAGCCACCACCCACGGCCAGCGGAACTCCTCCTTACGTGGGAGCAGTACTTC
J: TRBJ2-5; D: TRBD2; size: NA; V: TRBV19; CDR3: CASAGGGSRKETQYF; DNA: TGTGCCTCTGCTGGTGGCGGGAGTAGGAAAGAGACCCAGTACTTC
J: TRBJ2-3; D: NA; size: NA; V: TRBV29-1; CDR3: CSVGGGMVDTQYF; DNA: TGCAGCGTTGGAGGAGGGATGGTAGATACGCAGTATTTT
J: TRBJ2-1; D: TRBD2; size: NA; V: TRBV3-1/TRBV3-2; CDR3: CASSQTSGSYNEQFF; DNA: TGTGCCAGCAGCCAAACTAGCGGGAGCTACAATGAGCAGTTCTTC
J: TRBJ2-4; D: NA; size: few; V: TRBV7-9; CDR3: CASSANTKNIQYF; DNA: TGTGCCAGCAGCGCGAATACCAAAAACATTCAGTACTTC
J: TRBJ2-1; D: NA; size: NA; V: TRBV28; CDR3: CASRSGTGAYNEQFF; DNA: TGTGCCAGCAGAAGCGGGACAGGTGCCTACAATGAGCAGTTCTTC
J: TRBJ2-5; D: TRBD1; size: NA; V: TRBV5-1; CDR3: CASSPTGALQETQYF; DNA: TGCGCCAGCAGTCCGACAGGGGCCCTCCAAGAGACCCAGTACTTC
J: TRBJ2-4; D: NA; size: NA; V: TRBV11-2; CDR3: CASSQTAGRIAKNIQYF; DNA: TGTGCCAGCAGCCAGACGGCGGGACGGATAGCCAAAAACATTCAGTACTTC
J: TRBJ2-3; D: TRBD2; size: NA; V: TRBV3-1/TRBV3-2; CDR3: CASREYREVLF; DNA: TGTGCCAGCAGAGAATACCGGGAGGTACTTTTT